The 21 T cell receptor beta chains listed next were all sequenced from one sample in a study of blood T cell repertoires in COVID-19. The assay was immunoSEQ multiplex PCR, and TCRdb's table has in-frame clones only and misses some. Here the sample spans 150,000 to 200,000 clones, around 94% being singletons. The sequenced material came from peripheral blood. Receptors were obtained from a man aged 25 to 40 with COVID-19, enrolled during active disease.

The V call is TRBV12-3 or TRBV12-4, the J call TRBJ1-2; D call uncertain. There are 13 residues in the CDR3. The ends were cut back, 2 bases at V and 4 bases at J, with 8 bases in the middle. CDR3 sequence: CASSLLAVYGYTF. The CDR3 nucleotides are TGTGCCAGCAGTTTATTGGCCGTCTATGGCTACACCTTC.

As regards this clone: Other DNA sequences in the same sample also yield this CDR3. V gene TRBV27 combines with J gene TRBJ1-5, with TRBD1 matching over 9 bases. The junction had 3 bases not matched to a gene; V was cut back by 5 bases and J by 4 bases. There are 14 residues in the CDR3. Germline CDR1 and CDR2: MNHEY and SMNVEV (reference sequence). DNA of the CDR3: TGTGCCAGCAGTCCAGGGACAGGGAATCAGCCCCAGCATTTT. Translated: CASSPGTGNQPQHF.

CDR3 DNA: TGTGCCAGCAGTTACTGGGAGGGCGATCAGCCCCAGCATTTT. Protein product: CASSYWEGDQPQHF. The J gene is TRBJ1-5, the V gene TRBV6-5; no definite D call. V lost 1 base and J 5 bases, leaving 9 bases between the germline ends. CDR3 length: 14 residues. Germline loops: CDR1 MNHEY, CDR2 SVGAGI.

This clone came up a few times. The CDR3 loop reads CASSETHSYEQYF. CDR3 sequence (DNA): TGTGCCAGCAGTGAAACCCACAGCTACGAGCAGTACTTC. The chain employs TRBV6-1 and TRBJ2-7; no reliable D call. V was cut by 2 bases and J by 3 bases, with 8 bases left in between. The CDR3 length is 13 residues. CDR1 is MNHNS and CDR2 is SASEGT in the germline V gene.

The V gene is TRBV11-2, the J gene TRBJ1-4; 7 bases match TRBD1. This CDR3 has 14 amino acids. Unmatched junction bases numbered 11, after V lost 8 bases and J lost 8 bases. The germline CDR1 and CDR2 sequences are SGHAT and FQNNGV. The CDR3 here is CASGRQGFLEKLFF. The CDR3 bases are TGTGCCAGCGGCCGACAGGGTTTTCTGGAAAAACTGTTTTTT.

The J gene is TRBJ2-5, the V gene TRBV29-1; D is possibly TRBD2 (5 bases). The CDR3 is 12 amino acids. V was shortened by 6 bases and J by 5 bases, with 13 bases between the two germline ends. Germline V gene lookup returns CDR1 SQVTM and CDR2 ANQGSEA. CDR3 amino acids: CSVSPRRETQYF. CDR3 sequence (DNA): TGCAGCGTCTCCCCCCGGAGGGAGACCCAGTACTTC. Supplemented by reference TRBV29-1 and TRBJ2-5, the full variable domain reads SAVISQKPSRDICQRGTSLTIQCQVDSQVTMMFWYRQQPGQSLTLIATANQGSEATYESGFVIDKFPISRPNLTFSTLTVSNMSPEDSSIYLCSVSPRRETQYFGPGTRLLVL.

The genes are TRBV3-1 (or the pseudogene TRBV3-2) and TRBJ2-1; 10 bases match TRBD1. The CDR3 loop spans 19 amino acids. V gave up 6 bases and J gave up 4 bases; unmatched junction bases: 18. From germline, CDR1 is LGHDT and CDR2 YNNKEL (reference sequence). The CDR3 here is CASSQKSRLRDRGYNEQFF. In nucleotides, the CDR3 is TGTGCCAGCAGTCAAAAGTCAAGGTTGCGGGACAGGGGATACAATGAGCAGTTCTTC.

The chain recombines TRBV15 with TRBJ1-5; the D gene is possibly TRBD1 (6 bases). Per the germline V gene, CDR1 is LNHNV and CDR2 is YYDKDF (reference sequence). Trimming took 0 bases from V and 2 from J, leaving 11 bases between them. This CDR3 region has 16 residues. CDR3 protein: CATSRDRGGGNQPQHF. CDR3 sequence (DNA): TGTGCCACCAGCAGAGATAGGGGGGGCGGCAATCAGCCCCAGCATTTT.

This sequence joins TRBV4-1 and TRBJ2-2; perhaps TRBD1 as D (6 bases). This CDR3 is 15 amino acids long. The germline V gene has CDR1 MGHRA and CDR2 YSYEKL. Trimming took off 4 bases at V and 4 bases at J, with 13 bases between the two ends. This CDR3 is CASSLKGEPTGELFF. The CDR3 DNA is TGCGCCAGCAGCCTTAAGGGGGAGCCCACCGGGGAGCTGTTTTTT.

This chain connects TRBV5-1 to TRBJ2-3, with D perhaps TRBD2 (5 bases). Trimming cost V 4 bases and J 0 bases, with 12 bases left between them. The CDR3 contains 15 residues. CDR1 and CDR2 (germline): SGHRS, YFSETQ. The CDR3 nucleotides read TGCGCCAGCAGCCAGGACGGGGATAGCACAGATACGCAGTATTTT. It translates to CASSQDGDSTDTQYF.

The V gene is TRBV6-1, the J gene TRBJ1-2; tentatively, D is TRBD1 (5 bases). This CDR3 contains 14 residues. V was clipped by 2 bases and J by 2 bases, with 9 bases between them. Germline CDR1 MNHNS, CDR2 SASEGT. The CDR3 region has the DNA TGTGCCAGCAGTGAACTTCGACAGAACTATGGCTACACCTTC. It is translated as CASSELRQNYGYTF.

CDR3 loop: CATSRELQGAGELFF. CDR3 nucleotide sequence: TGTGCCACCAGCAGAGAGTTGCAGGGTGCCGGGGAGCTGTTTTTT. V is TRBV15 and J is TRBJ2-2; TRBD1 is a possible D gene (5 bases). Germline CDR1 and CDR2: LNHNV and YYDKDF (reference sequence). Trimming removed 0 bases from V and 6 bases from J, with 11 bases in between. The CDR3 consists of 15 residues.

The chain couples TRBV25-1 to TRBJ1-2; D is unclear. Trimming cost V 4 bases and J 8 bases, with 11 bases left between them. Per germline, CDR1 MGHDK and CDR2 SYGVNS. This CDR3 spans 12 amino acids. The CDR3 bases are TGTGCCAGCAGTGGATTGACGGGAGGCTACACCTTC. It specifies CASSGLTGGYTF.

V usage is TRBV18 and J usage is TRBJ2-5, with TRBD2 matching over 7 bases. The ends lost 0 bases at V and 3 bases at J; junction bases unmatched: 1. Germline loops: CDR1 KGHSH, CDR2 LQKENI. This CDR3 comprises 14 residues. CDR3 protein: CASSPPGGEETQYF. CDR3 coding DNA: TGTGCCAGCTCACCACCGGGAGGGGAAGAGACCCAGTACTTC.

CDR3: CAISTGGVAKNIQYF. CDR3 nucleotide sequence: TGTGCCATCAGTACAGGGGGAGTAGCCAAAAACATTCAGTACTTC. V usage is TRBV10-3 and J usage is TRBJ2-4; 8 bases are a match to TRBD1. This CDR3 is 15 amino acids long. Germline loops: CDR1 ENHRY, CDR2 SYGVKD. Trimming took 5 bases from V and 0 from J; bases not matched to a gene: 3.

The sample holds one count of this clone. The chain links TRBV30 to TRBJ1-2; possible D gene TRBD1, 6 bases. Germline V gene data show CDR1 as GTSNPN and CDR2 as SVGIG (reference sequence). The CDR3 is 16 residues long. Trimming shortened V by 0 bases and J by 5 bases, and 19 bases separated the two germline ends. CDR3 sequence (DNA): TGTGCCTGGAGTGTAAAGGGGGACACGGAATTTTATGGCTACACCTTC. Translated: CAWSVKGDTEFYGYTF.

The J gene is TRBJ1-2, the V gene TRBV6-1; D may be TRBD1 (5 bases). The CDR3 length is 13 residues. The germline V gene encodes CDR1 MNHNS and CDR2 SASEGT. V dropped 3 bases and J dropped 4 bases, with 9 bases sitting between them. CDR3 sequence: CASSDGQGYGYTF. Written as DNA, the CDR3 is TGTGCCAGCAGTGATGGGCAGGGCTATGGCTACACCTTC.

V gene TRBV6-5 combines with J gene TRBJ1-2; D uncertain. The CDR3 contains 11 residues. Per germline, CDR1 MNHEY and CDR2 SVGAGI. The ends were cut back, 8 bases at V and 3 bases at J, with 7 bases in the middle. The CDR3 here is CASLIDYGYTF. The CDR3 DNA sequence: TGTGCCAGCCTTATTGACTATGGCTACACCTTC.

Notes on this clone: Distinct nucleotide sequences in the sample also encode this CDR3. The rearrangement uses TRBV11-2 and TRBJ2-7; the match to TRBD1 covers 8 bases. J lost 1 base, V lost 1 base, and 3 bases had no gene match. The germline V gene encodes CDR1 SGHAT and CDR2 FQNNGV. CDR3 length: 15 residues. The CDR3 DNA reads as TGTGCCAGCAGCTTAGGACAGGGGCTTTCCTACGAGCAGTACTTC. Amino acids: CASSLGQGLSYEQYF.

This clone was counted between two and nine times. This rearrangement joins TRBV19 to TRBJ1-2; D unresolved. The CDR3 contains 12 residues. From germline, CDR1 is LNHDA and CDR2 SQIVND (reference sequence). Trimming removed 4 bases from V and 8 bases from J, with 11 bases in between. In DNA form, the CDR3 reads TGTGCCAGTAGTACGTTCCCGGGGGGCTACACCTTC. It is translated as CASSTFPGGYTF.

V usage is TRBV5-4 and J usage is TRBJ2-2; D is perhaps TRBD1 (6 bases). Looked up from germline, CDR1 is SGHNT and CDR2 is YYREEE (reference sequence). This CDR3 has 15 residues. V was cut by 0 bases and J by 5 bases, with 11 bases left in between. CDR3 amino acids: CASSLEGVGTGELFF. DNA for the CDR3: TGTGCCAGCAGCTTGGAGGGGGTGGGTACCGGGGAGCTGTTTTTT.